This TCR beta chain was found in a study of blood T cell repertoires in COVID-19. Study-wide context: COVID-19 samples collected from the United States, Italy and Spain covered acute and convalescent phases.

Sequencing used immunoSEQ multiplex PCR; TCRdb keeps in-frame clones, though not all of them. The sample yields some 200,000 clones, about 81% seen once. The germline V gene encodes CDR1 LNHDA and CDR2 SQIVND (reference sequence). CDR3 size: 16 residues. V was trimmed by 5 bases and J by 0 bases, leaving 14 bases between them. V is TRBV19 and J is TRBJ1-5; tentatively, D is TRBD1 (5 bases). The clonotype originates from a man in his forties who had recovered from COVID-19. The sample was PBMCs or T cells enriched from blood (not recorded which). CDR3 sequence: CASSSQGTGSNQPQHF. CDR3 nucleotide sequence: TGTGCCAGTAGTTCTCAGGGAACCGGTAGCAATCAGCCCCAGCATTTT. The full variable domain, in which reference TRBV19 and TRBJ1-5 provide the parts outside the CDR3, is DGGITQSPKYLFRKEGQNVTLSCEQNLNHDAMYWYRQDPGQGLRLIYYSQIVNDFQKGDIAEGYSVSREKKESFPLTVTSAQKNPTAFYLCASSSQGTGSNQPQHFGDGTRLSIL.